The 25 T cell receptor beta chains listed next were all sequenced from one sample in a study of cytomegalovirus exposure and HLA in healthy donors. The primer mix had 60 Vbeta and 13 Jbeta primers. Measured with immunoSEQ multiplex PCR; TCRdb has only the in-frame clones, and not every one. This table holds 180,000 or so clones, roughly 79% found once. The specimen was PBMCs. These receptors were collected from a man in his fifties in good health and CMV-seropositive.

There are a few counts of this clone. The V and J genes are TRBV7-9 and TRBJ1-3; D call uncertain. Trimming cost V 3 bases and J 0 bases, with 12 bases left between them. This CDR3 region has 16 residues. Germline CDR1 SEHNR, CDR2 FQNEAQ (reference sequence). This CDR3 reads CASSFGAPVSGNTIYF. The CDR3 nucleotides are TGTGCCAGCAGCTTCGGTGCTCCTGTCTCTGGAAACACCATATATTTT.

The CDR3 region is CASSPQGSDSYSYNEQFF. CDR3 nucleotide sequence: TGCGCCAGCAGCCCCCAAGGGTCGGACTCCTACTCCTACAATGAGCAGTTCTTC. The chain is built from TRBV4-1 and TRBJ2-1; possibly TRBD2 for D (5 bases). V lost 4 bases and J 0 bases, leaving 19 bases between the germline ends. Looked up from germline, CDR1 is MGHRA and CDR2 is YSYEKL. This CDR3 is built from 18 residues.

This clone was picked up one time. V gene TRBV29-1 combines with J gene TRBJ2-3; 10 nucleotides line up with TRBD1. Trimming took 4 bases from V and 3 from J; bases not matched to a gene: 10. The CDR3 is 16 amino acids. Per the germline V gene, CDR1 is SQVTM and CDR2 is ANQGSEA. The CDR3 here is CSVVRGDRGITDTQYF. The CDR3 DNA follows: TGCAGCGTTGTAAGGGGGGACAGGGGAATAACAGATACGCAGTATTTT.

CDR3 nucleotide sequence: TGTGCCAGCAGCGTAGACTCGGGGGGAACTGGAAACACCATATATTTT. Protein product: CASSVDSGGTGNTIYF. The genes are TRBV9 and TRBJ1-3, with D possibly matching TRBD1 (5 bases). V was trimmed by 0 bases and J by 2 bases, leaving 12 bases between them. The CDR3 runs to 16 residues. Germline V gives CDR1 SGDLS, CDR2 YYNGEE.

The rearrangement uses TRBV7-2 and TRBJ2-5; a weak D match, TRBD2 (6 bases). CDR3 length: 13 amino acids. The germline V gene encodes CDR1 SGHTA and CDR2 FQGNSA. V dropped 4 bases and J dropped 7 bases, with 13 bases sitting between them. In nucleotides, the CDR3 is TGTGCCAGCAGCTCCGGGGAGGCGGGGACCCAGTACTTC. Encoded protein: CASSSGEAGTQYF.

This clone was seen a single time. A read error may produce the germline difference seen at one junction end. This rearrangement joins TRBV6-5 to TRBJ1-3; D is ambiguous. The germline CDR1 and CDR2 sequences are MNHEY and SVGAGI. This CDR3 is built from 15 residues. The CDR3 DNA sequence: TGTGCCAGCAGTTACTCGAAAGACTCTGGAGACACCATATATTTT. As protein: CASSYSKDSGDTIYF.

The chain has TRBV7-9 and TRBJ2-2; 8 bases match TRBD1. J was trimmed by 3 bases and V by 5 bases; bases with no gene match: 11. This CDR3 spans 17 amino acids. The germline V gene encodes CDR1 SEHNR and CDR2 FQNEAQ (reference sequence). This CDR3 is CASSTPRTGMDTGELFF. The CDR3 nucleotides read TGTGCCAGCAGCACTCCTCGGACAGGGATGGACACCGGGGAGCTGTTTTTT.

The chain has TRBV4-2 and TRBJ2-7; 8 bases agree with TRBD1. The V gene's germline CDR1 is LGHNA and CDR2 YNFKEQ. The CDR3 is 15 amino acids. Trimming removed 1 base from V and 2 bases from J; junction bases left unmatched: 4. The CDR3 region has the DNA TGTGCCAGCAGCCAAGGACAGGGGAGTCCCTACGAGCAGTACTTC. This gives the protein CASSQGQGSPYEQYF.

V usage is TRBV7-2 and J usage is TRBJ2-7, with TRBD1 matching 8 bases. The CDR3 runs 14 residues. Germline loops: CDR1 SGHTA, CDR2 FQGNSA. Losses at the gene ends were 5 bases for V and 3 bases for J; bases not matched to a gene: 6. In DNA, the CDR3 is TGTGCCAGCAGCCTGGGGGACAGGTTCTACGAGCAGTACTTC. This gives the protein CASSLGDRFYEQYF.

This rearrangement joins TRBV9 to TRBJ1-6, with D possibly being TRBD1 (6 bases). The germline V gene encodes CDR1 SGDLS and CDR2 YYNGEE. The CDR3 has 15 residues. V dropped 0 bases and J dropped 8 bases, with 12 bases sitting between them. In nucleotides, the CDR3 is TGTGCCAGCAGCGTAGATACAGGGAGAGATTCACCCCTCCACTTT. It specifies CASSVDTGRDSPLHF.

A few counts support this clone. V gene TRBV6-1 combines with J gene TRBJ1-5; D is undetermined. CDR1 is MNHNS and CDR2 is SASEGT in the germline V gene. The CDR3 contains 12 residues. Trimming shortened V by 1 base and J by 7 bases, and 5 bases separated the two germline ends. The CDR3 loop reads CASSEDIQPQHF. CDR3 in DNA: TGTGCCAGCAGTGAAGACATACAGCCCCAGCATTTT.

A single count supports this clone. The rearrangement joins TRBV5-1 to TRBJ1-1, with a weak D call TRBD1 (6 bases). Trimming left V 4 bases short and J 0 bases short, with 16 bases between. CDR1 is SGHRS and CDR2 is YFSETQ in the germline V gene. The CDR3 runs 16 residues. DNA of the CDR3: TGCGCCAGCAGCAGAACCGGGACACTTATGAACACTGAAGCTTTCTTT. Protein product: CASSRTGTLMNTEAFF.

There are a few counts of this clone. This rearrangement joins TRBV7-9 to TRBJ2-7, with 10 bases matching TRBD2. CDR1 SEHNR and CDR2 FQNEAQ come from the germline V gene (reference sequence). The junction had 10 bases not matched to a gene; V was cut back by 6 bases and J by 5 bases. This CDR3 is built from 15 residues. CDR3 residues: CASRHTSGEWDEQYF. For the CDR3, the DNA is TGTGCCAGCAGACACACTAGCGGGGAATGGGACGAGCAGTACTTC.

This clone has a handful of counts. In DNA, the CDR3 is TGTGCCAGCAGCCCTGGGACAGAGAATTCACCCCTCCACTTT. This gives the protein CASSPGTENSPLHF. The chain links TRBV4-2 to TRBJ1-6; TRBD1 aligns across 7 bases. Trimming took 4 bases from V and 7 from J; bases not matched to a gene: 4. Germline V CDR1 and CDR2: LGHNA, YNFKEQ. The CDR3 totals 14 residues.

The chain combines TRBV5-4 with TRBJ1-4; 7 nucleotides match TRBD1. CDR3 length equals 15 residues. V lost 3 bases, J lost 6 bases, and 8 bases stayed unmatched. CDR1 is SGHNT and CDR2 is YYREEE in the germline V gene (reference sequence). The CDR3 loop reads CASSSRTGRDEKLFF. The CDR3 DNA sequence: TGTGCCAGCAGCTCAAGGACAGGCAGAGATGAAAAACTGTTTTTT.

This clone has just one count. The rearrangement uses TRBV11-3 and TRBJ2-5; no firm D call. From germline, CDR1 is SGHNT and CDR2 YENEEA. V was trimmed by 2 bases and J by 1 base, leaving 11 bases between them. The CDR3 consists of 15 residues. In DNA form, the CDR3 reads TGTGCCAGCAGCTTAAGAGGCGGAGTCCAAGAGACCCAGTACTTC. Translation: CASSLRGGVQETQYF. Together with reference TRBV11-3 and TRBJ2-5, the CDR3 gives the full variable domain: EAGVVQSPRYKIIEKKQPVAFWCNPISGHNTLYWYLQNLGQGPELLIRYENEEAVDDSQLPKDRFSAERLKGVDSTLKIQPAELGDSAVYLCASSLRGGVQETQYFGPGTRLLVL.

This clone occurred a few times. This sequence joins TRBV19 and TRBJ2-2; TRBD1 agrees at 9 bases. The CDR3 is 16 residues long. The J segment lost 4 bases and the V segment lost 4 bases, leaving 7 bases of the junction unmatched. Germline CDR1 and CDR2: LNHDA and SQIVND (reference sequence). The DNA of the CDR3 is TGTGCCAGTAGTACAAGACAGGGGGGAAGCACCGGGGAGCTGTTTTTT. Protein product: CASSTRQGGSTGELFF.

Turning to this clone: A much larger clone lies a single base off, so this may be a read error. This rearrangement joins TRBV11-2 to TRBJ1-1; 8 nucleotides match TRBD1. CDR1 is SGHAT, CDR2 FQNNGV, per germline. CDR3 length equals 13 residues. The V segment lost 5 bases and the J segment 4 bases; nucleotides outside the gene matches: 3. CDR3: CASSLDRATEAFF. Written as DNA, the CDR3 is TGTGCCAGCAGCCTGGACAGGGCCACTGAAGCTTTCTTT.

This clone appeared a few times. The chain carries TRBV6-1 and TRBJ2-3, with 10 bases matching TRBD1. With 5 bases clipped from V and 14 bases from J, the junction kept 10 bases outside the gene matches. The CDR3 has 13 amino acids. The germline gives CDR1 MNHNS, CDR2 SASEGT. The CDR3 DNA reads TGTGCCAGCAGTAGACAGGGGGCGGCAGTAGTGTATTTT. Its translation: CASSRQGAAVVYF.

The V call is TRBV27, the J call TRBJ2-6, with a weak D call TRBD2 (7 bases). This CDR3 is built from 16 residues. The V end lost 11 bases, the J end lost 2 bases, and 19 bases lay between the germline ends. CDR1 and CDR2 (germline): MNHEY, SMNVEV (reference sequence). The DNA for the CDR3 is TGTGCCGCGGCCCGGGGGGCAGTTACTGGGGCCAACGTCCTGACTTTC. Translation: CAAARGAVTGANVLTF. Variable domain in full (rest from reference TRBV27 and TRBJ2-6): EAQVTQNPRYLITVTGKKLTVTCSQNMNHEYMSWYRQDPGLGLRQIYYSMNVEVTDKGDVPEGYKVSRKEKRNFPLILESPSPNQTSLYFCAAARGAVTGANVLTFGAGSRLTVL.

The V and J genes are TRBV29-1 and TRBJ1-2; the D gene is possibly TRBD1 (6 bases). Germline assignment: CDR1 SQVTM and CDR2 ANQGSEA. The CDR3 has 12 amino acids. The V and J ends lost 6 bases and 8 bases respectively, with 16 bases between them. Written as DNA, the CDR3 is TGCAGCGTGGAACAACAGGGTGGAGGCTACACCTTC. Encoded protein: CSVEQQGGGYTF.

This chain uses TRBV5-1 with TRBJ2-2; D perhaps matches TRBD1 (6 bases). V dropped 1 base and J dropped 4 bases, with 8 bases sitting between them. Germline assignment: CDR1 SGHRS and CDR2 YFSETQ. This CDR3 region has 14 residues. In nucleotides, the CDR3 is TGCGCCAGCAGCTTGATGGGGGCCACCGGGGAGCTGTTTTTT. The encoded protein is CASSLMGATGELFF.

This chain links TRBV7-8 with TRBJ1-2; 11 bases are shared with TRBD1. Germline CDR1 is SGHVS and CDR2 is FQNEAQ. CDR3 length: 16 residues. Trimming took 0 bases from V and 5 from J; bases not matched to a gene: 5. The CDR3 DNA follows: TGTGCCAGCAGCTTAGCGAGCGGACAGGGGGCTTATGGCTACACCTTC. Translated: CASSLASGQGAYGYTF.

The chain has TRBV28 and TRBJ1-2; 8 bases align to TRBD1. J was trimmed by 8 bases and V by 6 bases; bases with no gene match: 14. The CDR3 has 15 residues. The germline V gene encodes CDR1 MDHEN and CDR2 SYDVKM. CDR3 nucleotide sequence: TGTGCCAGCAGCCCCGGTGGACAGGGTGTGGGGGGCTACACCTTC. Encoded protein: CASSPGGQGVGGYTF.

The chain recombines TRBV29-1 with TRBJ1-2; 9 nucleotides match TRBD1. The CDR3 is made up of 12 amino acids. Germline V gives CDR1 SQVTM, CDR2 ANQGSEA. Losses at the gene ends were 4 bases for V and 9 bases for J; bases not matched to a gene: 6. The CDR3 here is CSVGDRAGSYTF. Here the CDR3 DNA reads TGCAGCGTTGGGGACAGGGCGGGCAGCTACACCTTC.